This TCR beta chain was identified during a study of technical replicates of blood from a few donors. Trimming cost V 7 bases and J 10 bases; bases outside gene matches: 11. CDR1 SNHLY and CDR2 FYNNEI come from the germline V gene. The CDR3 is made up of 13 amino acids. Data came from immunoSEQ multiplex PCR; TCRdb stores just in-frame clones and leaves some out. The data hold 85,000 to 100,000 clones, with around 96% observed a single time. Sequencing was carried out using T cells isolated from PBMCs. The origin of this receptor is a human donor in good health. The chain is built from TRBV2 and TRBJ1-1; 8 bases are shared with TRBD1. CDR3: CASIPRTGTVAFF. The CDR3 coding sequence is TGTGCCAGCATCCCCAGGACAGGGACCGTAGCTTTCTTT.